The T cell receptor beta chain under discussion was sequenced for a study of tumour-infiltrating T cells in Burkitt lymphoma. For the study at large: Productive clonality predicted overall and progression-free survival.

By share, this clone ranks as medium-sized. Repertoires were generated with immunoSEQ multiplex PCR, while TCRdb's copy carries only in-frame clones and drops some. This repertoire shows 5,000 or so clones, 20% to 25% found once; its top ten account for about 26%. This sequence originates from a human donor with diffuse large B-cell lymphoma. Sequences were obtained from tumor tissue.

CDR3 bases: TGTGCCAGCACTCCGGGCGGGGAAGCTTTCTTT. This codes for CASTPGGEAFF. This chain joins TRBV7-9 and TRBJ1-1, with unresolved D. Trimming took 7 bases from V and 8 from J, leaving 11 bases between them. The CDR3 length is 11 residues. Germline values: CDR1 SEHNR, CDR2 FQNEAQ (reference sequence).